This TCR beta chain came from a study of T cell responses to AZD1222 COVID-19 vaccine (dated by TCRdb to the early 2020s). Broadly, across the study: Because spike-specific TCR depth and breadth did not differ between the two schedules, AZD1222 recipients who got a second dose at roughly 4 weeks were pooled with those who got a second dose at roughly 12 weeks. TCR sequencing covered 230 to 250 trial participants: approximately 200 given two doses of AZD1222 and 26 given two doses of MenACWY control vaccine. Trial participants were enrolled by age into subgroups of 18-55, 56-69 and 70-plus years, and approximately 150, 30 and 60 TCR-sequenced participants, respectively, were included in these subgroups. Overall results and qualifications from the work: Participants were mostly white British, with more females than males. The authors suggested clonal diversity may have been underestimated. The vaccine-associated CD4 TCRs covered the entire spike protein, and the dominant responses fell in regions 160-218 and 743-854. Reportedly, close to half of the unique spike-specific TCRs recognized epitopes lying outside the regions that are mutated in the B.1.351 and B.1.1.7 variants. No day 14 peak-response samples were available, so repertoires were characterized only after the peak T cell response. Only six or seven AZD1222 recipients were SARS-CoV-2 seropositive at baseline, limiting conclusions about previously exposed vaccinees. In the small 56-69-year group, the increase in depth fell short of significance, most likely because of low power. After two AZD1222 doses, spike-specific TCR breadth and depth were significantly higher than at day 0 and than in MenACWY recipients.

The time point label, as the study defines it: baseline before first vaccination. The vaccinee samples were drawn from two UK trials, COV001 and COV002, one of which was a single-blind randomized controlled phase 2/3 trial testing AZD1222 (ChAdOx1 nCoV-19) in healthy adults. Trial participant PBMC samples were collected at day 0 and day 28 after the second dose for TCRbeta chain sequencing. Trimming takes 5 bases from V and 1 base from J, and the germline ends sit 8 bases apart. From the germline V gene, CDR1 is MNHEY and CDR2 is SVGAGI. The CDR3 covers 13 residues, taking in both the cysteine and the phenylalanine. Only CDR3 DNA is held: 39 bases, read in frame from base 1. The CDR3 regions of human TCRbeta chains were analyzed by immunosequencing. Processing in the source paper ran as follows. TCRs in the repertoires were matched against a reference library of SARS-CoV-2-specific TCRs that had been generated with the MIRA antigen-specificity platform. Breadth was defined as the fraction of unique TCRs that were SARS-CoV-2-associated. Depth was defined as the fraction of total T cells that were SARS-CoV-2-associated. Using the MIRA data, every spike-specific TCR was mapped to the spike region that the TCR reacted to and assigned to either a CD4 or a CD8 class. Log10-transformed breadth and depth values were compared by one-way ANOVA with Sidak's multiple comparisons tests. What TCRdb holds here is the immuneACCESS table cut down to in-frame rearrangements. Part of the clones is not present; checked against another copy, under half of the missing clones reflect an unresolved V gene, and the others are unexplained. The V and J calls and the clone size are those of that table, but D and trimming were determined from the DNA. The sample table lists 100,000 to 150,000 clones, less than 95% of them with a count of one. The ten largest clones take up just over 7% of the sample.

This clone was picked up a small number of times. The clone's antigen remains unknown. Base-call qualities are not available, and no considerably larger clone is one nucleotide away. Sequences were derived from peripheral blood, sampled on day 0 of AZD1222 vaccination. The sequence was collected from an adult in good health. This chain joins TRBV6-5 to TRBJ1-1, with no confident D gene call. This receptor carries the CDR3 CASSNAENTEAFF. DNA sequence: TGTGCCAGCAGTAATGCAGAGAACACTGAAGCTTTCTTT.